This TCR beta chain was profiled in a study of shared T cell receptors in the human thymus (dated by TCRdb to the early 2020s). With regard to the full study: The study examined how the human thymus generates shared, self-reactive T-cell receptor alpha chains.

This clone was counted once. This receptor's antigen is unknown. No base qualities exist here, and no much larger clone lies one base off it. The method was the immunoSEQ multiplex PCR assay. This immuneACCESS table, as held by TCRdb, lists in-frame sequences with V and J called but not all clones. Of the missing ones, under half trace to an unresolved V gene in checked studies; the others have no known cause. The sample table contains some 700,000 clones; only one count was recorded for roughly 88% of them. Clones ranked in the top ten supply about 0.01% of the sample. The data also belong to a second study, concerning human thymus T cells. As the second study states: Donors were immunologically healthy infants undergoing open corrective cardiac surgery for congenital heart defects in Finland. Thymus tissue was obtained as surgical resects removed during corrective cardiac surgery. Both the thymic and the peripheral blood repertoires appeared to show biased V and J gene segment usage. According to the related research, thymic TCR repertoires were highly overlapping among unrelated individuals. TCR alpha and beta repertoires from roughly eight infant thymus samples and a few related peripheral blood samples were characterized in the study. Donor ages ranged from about 7 to 244 days, and the cohort comprised about six male and a couple of female infants. Thymocytes were mechanically released from the tissue and were stored as pellets of 10-30 million cells at -70 degrees C. Genomic DNA was extracted from frozen cell pellets with a QIAsymphony instrument. Using the immunoSEQ multiplex PCR assay, the TCRB and TCRAD loci were amplified from a standardized quantity of quality-controlled genomic DNA. Amplicons spanned the V(D)J region at a length sufficient to cover the CDR3 and identify V and J genes. Amplicon sequencing was performed on an Illumina platform through the commercial immunoSEQ service. Primer bias and sequencing errors were corrected as previously described, and TCRAD and TCRB were defined on the basis of the IMGT database. The repertoires were analysed using immunoSEQ Analyzer 3.0 and VDJTools for basic statistics, V/J segment usage, diversity estimates, rarefaction and pairwise overlap. To estimate diversity, the Chao1, ChaoE, Efron-Thisted, Shannon and inverse Simpson indices were applied, and diversity was also estimated on datasets down-sampled to the smallest sample. Repertoire overlap was assessed by strict matching of CDR3 nucleotide sequence, V gene and J gene, and clustering was done by Jaccard-based multidimensional scaling. On average, around 810,000 unique TCRB clonotypes were obtained from thymus samples, compared with roughly 84,000 from blood samples.

The source of this sequence is a boy less than two years old with a congenital heart defect. Donor details come from another sample of the same person, matched by shared clones. The sequencing input was thymocytes.

CDR3 region: CAWSVRDGNSYNEQFF. The nucleotide sequence is given as TGTGCCTGGAGTGTACGAGACGGGAACTCCTACAATGAGCAGTTCTTC. The chain uses TRBV30 and TRBJ2-1; D gene: possibly TRBD2, on 5 matching bases. According to the germline V gene (reference sequence), CDR1 reads GTSNPN and CDR2 reads SVGIG. There are 16 amino acids in the CDR3, from cysteine to phenylalanine inclusive. Only the CDR3 region is kept as DNA, spanning 48 bases read in frame from base 1. The V and J ends are trimmed by 0 bases and 0 bases, leaving 12 bases between them.